These T cell receptor beta chains were read from a single sample in a study of molecular identifiers for immune sequencing clone quantification. Using its own MiXCR run on the PCR reads, TCRdb lists one record per CDR3 protein. The table has 85,000 to 100,000 distinct CDR3 sequences, less than 25% seen once. The sample consisted of naive CD8+ T cells from blood, with Jurkat cell RNA spiked in. The receptors were sampled from a human donor in good health. Some libraries in this study had Jurkat cell RNA spiked in. The CDR3 runs from the conserved cysteine through the conserved F or W. Fields, in order: J gene, clone size, D gene, V gene, CDR3 DNA, CDR3 protein. The D gene is left open where the match is weak. Some rows have no size entry. The others give once, few or many, or a class for an expanded clone.

>TRBJ2-7|many|-|TRBV29-1
TGCAGCGTCGCTGGACGGGGTAGCGGATCCTACGAGCAGTACTTC
CSVAGRGSGSYEQYF
>TRBJ1-2|many|-|TRBV27
TGTGCCAGCAGTTTAGTGGGGGGCGCAGGCTATGGCTACACCTTC
CASSLVGGAGYGYTF
>TRBJ1-5|-|-|TRBV24-1
TGTGCCACCAGGCCGACAGTGGTGAACAATCAGCCCCAGCATTTT
CATRPTVVNNQPQHF
>TRBJ1-1|few|TRBD1|TRBV27
TGTGCCAGTCGGACAGGGAGTCACACTGAAGCTTTCTTT
CASRTGSHTEAFF
>TRBJ2-3|many|-|TRBV5-5
TGTGCCAGCAGCTACGGGGTGATCACACGCGGAGATACGCAGTATTTT
CASSYGVITRGDTQYF
>TRBJ1-5|many|-|TRBV6-5
TGTGCCAGCAGTTACCACGGAGGTGTGCCCCAGCATTTT
CASSYHGGVPQHF
>TRBJ1-2|few|-|TRBV5-1
TGCGCCAGCAGCTTGACAGATGAGGGCTACACCTTC
CASSLTDEGYTF
>TRBJ2-7|many|-|TRBV29-1
TGCAGCGTCTTCTGGACGGATGCCTACGAGCAGTACTTC
CSVFWTDAYEQYF
>TRBJ2-7|many|-|TRBV30
TGTGCCTGGAGTCCAGGGACAAACTACGAGCAGTACTTC
CAWSPGTNYEQYF
>TRBJ2-5|many|-|TRBV28
TGTGCCAGCAGTTTTGCCCTGATGCACCAAGAGACCCAGTACTTC
CASSFALMHQETQYF
>TRBJ1-5|-|-|TRBV6-4
TGTGCCACAAGGGGGGGGGGCTCCAGCAATCAGCCCCAGCATTTT
CATRGGGSSNQPQHF
>TRBJ2-2|many|TRBD2|TRBV6-6
TGTGCCAGCAGTTATACTAGCGGGAGGACCGGGGAGCTGTTTTTT
CASSYTSGRTGELFF
>TRBJ2-5|many|-|TRBV6-6
TGTGCCACCGTCGGGAATTCGTACCAAGAGACCCAGTACTTC
CATVGNSYQETQYF
>TRBJ1-2|-|-|TRBV20-1
TGCAGTGCTAGAGGGTCCGGGATCGACACAGGCTACACCTTC
CSARGSGIDTGYTF
>TRBJ1-5|many|-|TRBV5-6
TGTGCCAGCAGCGATCATGGCCCTGGCAATCAGCCCCAGCATTTT
CASSDHGPGNQPQHF
>TRBJ2-7|few|TRBD1|TRBV2
TGTGCCAGCAGTGAAGCCCCCGGGACAGCCTACGAGCAGTACTTC
CASSEAPGTAYEQYF
>TRBJ2-7|many|-|TRBV7-9
TGTGCCAGCAATCCTGGCCAAGCGCCCTACGAGCAGTACTTC
CASNPGQAPYEQYF
>TRBJ2-7|-|-|TRBV6-2/TRBV6-3
TGTGCCAGCAGTACCGGACTACAAGGCGCCTACGAGCAGTACTTC
CASSTGLQGAYEQYF
>TRBJ1-5|many|-|TRBV7-9
TGTGCCAGCAGCCCAACGACGCACAGGGGCAATCAGCCCCAGCATTTT
CASSPTTHRGNQPQHF